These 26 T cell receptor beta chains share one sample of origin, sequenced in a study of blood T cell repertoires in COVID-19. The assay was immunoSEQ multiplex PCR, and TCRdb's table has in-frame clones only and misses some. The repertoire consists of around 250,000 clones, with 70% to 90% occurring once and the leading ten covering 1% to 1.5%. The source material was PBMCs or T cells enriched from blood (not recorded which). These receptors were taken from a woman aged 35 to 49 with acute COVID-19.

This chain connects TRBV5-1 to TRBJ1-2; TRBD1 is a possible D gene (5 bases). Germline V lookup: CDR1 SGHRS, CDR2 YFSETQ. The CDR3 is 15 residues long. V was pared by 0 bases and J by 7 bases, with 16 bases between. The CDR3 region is CASSLDWQGFFGYTF. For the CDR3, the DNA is TGCGCCAGCAGCTTGGATTGGCAGGGATTTTTTGGCTACACCTTC.

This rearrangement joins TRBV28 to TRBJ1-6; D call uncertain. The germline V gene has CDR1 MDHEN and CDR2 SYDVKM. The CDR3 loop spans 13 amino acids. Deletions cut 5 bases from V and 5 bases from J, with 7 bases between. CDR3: CASSTRNNSPLHF. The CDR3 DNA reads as TGTGCCAGCAGTACTAGGAATAATTCACCCCTCCACTTT.

CDR3 residues: CASSIPGLATDTQYF. The CDR3 bases are TGTGCCAGTAGTATCCCGGGACTAGCGACAGATACGCAGTATTTT. The gene calls are TRBV19 and TRBJ2-3, with 10 bases fitting TRBD2. CDR1 is LNHDA and CDR2 is SQIVND in the germline V gene (reference sequence). This CDR3 is 15 amino acids long. Losses at the gene ends were 3 bases for V and 3 bases for J; bases not matched to a gene: 3.

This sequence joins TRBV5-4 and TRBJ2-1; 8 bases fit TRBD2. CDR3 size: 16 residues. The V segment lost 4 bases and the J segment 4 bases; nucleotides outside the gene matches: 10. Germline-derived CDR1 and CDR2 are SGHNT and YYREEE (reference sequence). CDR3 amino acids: CASSPGGTSKYNEQFF. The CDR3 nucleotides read TGTGCCAGCAGCCCGGGGGGGACTAGTAAATACAATGAGCAGTTCTTC.

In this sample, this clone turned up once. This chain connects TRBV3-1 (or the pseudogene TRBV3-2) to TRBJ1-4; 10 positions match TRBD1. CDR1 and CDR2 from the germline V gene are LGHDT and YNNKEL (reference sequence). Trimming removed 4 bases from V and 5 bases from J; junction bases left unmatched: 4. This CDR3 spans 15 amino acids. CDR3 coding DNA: TGTGCCAGCAGCCCCCCGGGACAGGGGAATGAAAAACTGTTTTTT. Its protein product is CASSPPGQGNEKLFF.

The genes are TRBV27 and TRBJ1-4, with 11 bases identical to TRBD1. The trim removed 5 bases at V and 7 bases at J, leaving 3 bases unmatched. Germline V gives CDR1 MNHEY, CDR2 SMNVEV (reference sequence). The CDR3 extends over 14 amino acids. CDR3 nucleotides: TGTGCCAGCAGTCGGACAGGGGGCAGTGAAAAACTGTTTTTT. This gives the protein CASSRTGGSEKLFF.

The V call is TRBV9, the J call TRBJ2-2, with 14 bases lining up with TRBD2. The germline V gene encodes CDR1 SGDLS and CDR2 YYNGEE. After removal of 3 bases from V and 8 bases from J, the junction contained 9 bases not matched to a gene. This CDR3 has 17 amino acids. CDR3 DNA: TGTGCCAGCAGCGGCGGGACTAGCGGGAGTGACAAGGGGGAGCTGTTTTTT. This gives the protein CASSGGTSGSDKGELFF. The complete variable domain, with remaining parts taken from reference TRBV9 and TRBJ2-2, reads DSGVTQTPKHLITATGQRVTLRCSPRSGDLSVYWYQQSLDQGLQFLIQYYNGEERAKGNILERFSAQQFPDLHSELNLSSLELGDSALYFCASSGGTSGSDKGELFFGEGSRLTVL.

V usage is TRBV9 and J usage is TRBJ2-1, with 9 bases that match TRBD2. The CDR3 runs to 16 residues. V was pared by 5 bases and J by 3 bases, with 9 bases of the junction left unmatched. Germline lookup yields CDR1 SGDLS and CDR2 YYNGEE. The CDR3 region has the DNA TGTGCCAGCAGTTTCTTCGGACTAGCGAGCTACAATGAGCAGTTCTTC. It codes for CASSFFGLASYNEQFF.

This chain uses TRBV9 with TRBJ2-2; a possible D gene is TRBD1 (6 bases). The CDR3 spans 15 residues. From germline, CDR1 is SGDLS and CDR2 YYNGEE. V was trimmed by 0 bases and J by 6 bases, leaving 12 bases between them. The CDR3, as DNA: TGTGCCAGCAGCGTAGACGGGACATATTCCGGGGAGCTGTTTTTT. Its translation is CASSVDGTYSGELFF.

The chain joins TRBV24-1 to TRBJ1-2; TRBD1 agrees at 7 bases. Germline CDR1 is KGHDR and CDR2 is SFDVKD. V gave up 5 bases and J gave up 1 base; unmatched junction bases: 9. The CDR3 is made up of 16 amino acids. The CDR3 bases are TGTGCCACCAGTGGCGCACGAGGGACAGATAACTATGGCTACACCTTC. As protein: CATSGARGTDNYGYTF.

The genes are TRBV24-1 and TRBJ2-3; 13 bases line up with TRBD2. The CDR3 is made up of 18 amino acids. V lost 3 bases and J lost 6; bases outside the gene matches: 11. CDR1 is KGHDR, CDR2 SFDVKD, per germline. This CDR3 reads CATSDPTSGRAGADTQYF. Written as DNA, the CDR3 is TGTGCCACCAGTGATCCTACTAGCGGGAGGGCCGGGGCCGATACGCAGTATTTT.

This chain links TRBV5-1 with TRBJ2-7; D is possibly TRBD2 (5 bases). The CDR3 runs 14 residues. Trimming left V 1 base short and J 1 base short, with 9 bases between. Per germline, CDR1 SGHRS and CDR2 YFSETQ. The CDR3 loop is CASSLYPGSYEQYV. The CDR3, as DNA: TGCGCCAGCAGCTTGTACCCGGGGTCCTACGAGCAGTACGTC.

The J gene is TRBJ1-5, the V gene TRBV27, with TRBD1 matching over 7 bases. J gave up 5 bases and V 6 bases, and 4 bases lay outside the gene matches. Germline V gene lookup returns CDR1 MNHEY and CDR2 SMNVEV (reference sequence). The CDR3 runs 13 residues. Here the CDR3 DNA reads TGTGCCAGCAGGACGGGACAGCATCAGCCCCAGCATTTT. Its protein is CASRTGQHQPQHF.

The CDR3 spells CASSPRAGGGEKLFF. The CDR3, as DNA: TGTGCCAGCAGCCCCCGTGCTGGGGGAGGAGAAAAACTGTTTTTT. The chain carries TRBV14 and TRBJ1-4, with D possibly matching TRBD1 (5 bases). From germline, CDR1 is SGHDN and CDR2 FVKESK. The ends were cut back, 4 bases at V and 8 bases at J, with 17 bases in the middle. This CDR3 region has 15 residues.

DNA for the CDR3: TGTGCCAGCAGCCCGGGGACAGCCACTCGGGGCTACACCTTC. It specifies CASSPGTATRGYTF. The chain employs TRBV3-1 (or the pseudogene TRBV3-2) and TRBJ1-2; 7 bases agree with TRBD1. The CDR3 has 14 amino acids. In germline, CDR1 is LGHDT, CDR2 YNNKEL (reference sequence). The V segment lost 4 bases and the J segment 8 bases; nucleotides outside the gene matches: 10.

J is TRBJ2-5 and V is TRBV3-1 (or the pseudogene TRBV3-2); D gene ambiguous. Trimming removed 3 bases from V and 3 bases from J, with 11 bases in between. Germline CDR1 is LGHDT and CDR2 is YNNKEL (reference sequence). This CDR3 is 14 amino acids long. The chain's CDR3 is CASSHNVREETQYF. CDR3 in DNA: TGTGCCAGCAGCCACAACGTACGGGAAGAGACCCAGTACTTC.

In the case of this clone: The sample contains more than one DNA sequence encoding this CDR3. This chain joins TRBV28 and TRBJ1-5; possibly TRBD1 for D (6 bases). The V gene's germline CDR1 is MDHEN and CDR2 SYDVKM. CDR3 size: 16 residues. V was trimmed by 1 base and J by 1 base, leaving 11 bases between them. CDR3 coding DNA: TGTGCCAGCAGTTTATTCCGAGGACAGAGCAATCAGCCCCAGCATTTT. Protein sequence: CASSLFRGQSNQPQHF. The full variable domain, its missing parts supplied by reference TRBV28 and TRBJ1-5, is DVKVTQSSRYLVKRTGEKVFLECVQDMDHENMFWYRQDPGLGLRLIYFSYDVKMKEKGDIPEGYSVSREKKERFSLILESASTNQTSMYLCASSLFRGQSNQPQHFGDGTRLSIL.

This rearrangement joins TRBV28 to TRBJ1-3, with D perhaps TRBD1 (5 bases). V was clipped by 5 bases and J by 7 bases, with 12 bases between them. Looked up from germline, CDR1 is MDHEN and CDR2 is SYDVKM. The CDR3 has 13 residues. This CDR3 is CASSPADSNTIYF. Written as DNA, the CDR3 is TGTGCCAGCAGTCCCGCCGACAGTAACACCATATATTTT. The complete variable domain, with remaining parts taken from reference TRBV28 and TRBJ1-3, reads DVKVTQSSRYLVKRTGEKVFLECVQDMDHENMFWYRQDPGLGLRLIYFSYDVKMKEKGDIPEGYSVSREKKERFSLILESASTNQTSMYLCASSPADSNTIYFGEGSWLTVV.

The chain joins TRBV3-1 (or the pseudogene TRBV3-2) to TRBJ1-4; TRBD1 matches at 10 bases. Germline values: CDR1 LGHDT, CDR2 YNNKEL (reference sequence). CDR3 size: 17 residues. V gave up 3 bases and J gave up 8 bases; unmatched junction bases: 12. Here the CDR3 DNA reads TGTGCCAGCAGCCACCCCCTCCGGGACAGGGGTAGAGAAAAACTGTTTTTT. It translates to CASSHPLRDRGREKLFF.

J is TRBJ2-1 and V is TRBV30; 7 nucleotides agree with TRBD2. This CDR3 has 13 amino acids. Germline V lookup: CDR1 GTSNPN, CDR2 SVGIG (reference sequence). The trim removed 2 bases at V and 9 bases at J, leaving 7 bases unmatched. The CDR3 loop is CAWSTTSLSEQFF. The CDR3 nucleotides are TGTGCCTGGAGTACGACTAGCTTGAGTGAGCAGTTCTTC.

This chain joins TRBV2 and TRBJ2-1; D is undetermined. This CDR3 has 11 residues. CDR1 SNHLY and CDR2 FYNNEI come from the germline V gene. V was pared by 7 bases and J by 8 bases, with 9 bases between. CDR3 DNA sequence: TGTGCCAGCACCCCCGAGGATGAGCAGTTCTTC. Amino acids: CASTPEDEQFF.

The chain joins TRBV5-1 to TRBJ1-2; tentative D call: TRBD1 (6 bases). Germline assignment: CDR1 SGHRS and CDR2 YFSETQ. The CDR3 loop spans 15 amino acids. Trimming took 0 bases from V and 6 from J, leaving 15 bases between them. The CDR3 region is CASSLGSGGEHGYTF. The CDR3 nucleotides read TGCGCCAGCAGCTTGGGATCTGGGGGCGAACATGGCTACACCTTC.

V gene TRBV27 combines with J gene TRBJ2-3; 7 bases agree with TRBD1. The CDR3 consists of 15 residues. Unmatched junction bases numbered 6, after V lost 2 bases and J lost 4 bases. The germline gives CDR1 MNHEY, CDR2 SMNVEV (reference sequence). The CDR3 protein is CASSLTGESPDTQYF. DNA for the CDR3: TGTGCCAGCAGTTTAACAGGGGAATCTCCAGATACGCAGTATTTT.

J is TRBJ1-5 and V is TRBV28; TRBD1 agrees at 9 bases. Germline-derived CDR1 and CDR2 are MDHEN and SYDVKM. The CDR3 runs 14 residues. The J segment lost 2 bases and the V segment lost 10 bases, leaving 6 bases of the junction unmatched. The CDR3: CATLQGAGNQPQHF. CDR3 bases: TGTGCCACCCTACAGGGGGCCGGCAATCAGCCCCAGCATTTT.

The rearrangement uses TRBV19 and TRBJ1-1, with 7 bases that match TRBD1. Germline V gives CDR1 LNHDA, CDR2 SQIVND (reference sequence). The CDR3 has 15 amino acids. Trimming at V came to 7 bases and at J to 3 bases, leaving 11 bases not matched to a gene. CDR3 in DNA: TGTGCCAGTACCCACGGACAGGCCCCCTACACTGAAGCTTTCTTT. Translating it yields CASTHGQAPYTEAFF.

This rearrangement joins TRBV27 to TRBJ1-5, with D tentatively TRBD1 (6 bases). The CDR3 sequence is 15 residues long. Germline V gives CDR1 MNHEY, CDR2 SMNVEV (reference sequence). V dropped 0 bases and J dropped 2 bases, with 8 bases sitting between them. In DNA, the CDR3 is TGTGCCAGCAGTTTATCGTCAGGGGGCAATCAGCCCCAGCATTTT. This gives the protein CASSLSSGGNQPQHF.